The clone carrying this TCR beta chain appeared many times. No antigen is known for it. TCRdb re-derived calls from the 5' RACE reads in MiXCR, one entry per CDR3 protein. The sample shows some 350,000 distinct CDR3 sequences, 10% to 15% of them seen only once. The record originates from a study of T-cell memory formation after mild COVID-19. The CDR3 contains 16 residues. CDR1 and CDR2 from the germline V gene are SGHAT and FQNNGV. Trimming pared 0 bases from V and 0 bases from J, leaving 11 bases between. Study results and limitations: Day 15 to 85 contractors were CD4/CD8 balanced; later expanders leaned CD4+.

The sequencing sample was made of PBMCs or a T cell subset sorted from them (not recorded which). This clonotype was obtained from a man aged 18 to 30 who had mild COVID-19 (a few samples of this study predate the infection). Cell type and time point are not known. The chain couples TRBV11-2 to TRBJ1-1; D is unclear. The CDR3 reads CASSLEFGKMNTEAFF. As DNA, the CDR3 is TGTGCCAGCAGCTTAGAGTTTGGAAAAATGAACACTGAAGCTTTCTTT.